A single sample gave rise to the 28 T cell receptor beta chains below, sequenced in a study of blood T cell repertoires in COVID-19. Sequencing used immunoSEQ multiplex PCR; TCRdb keeps in-frame clones, though not all of them. The sample carries fewer than 65,000 clones, roughly nine tenths recorded once. The sample consisted of peripheral blood. Receptors originate from a human donor with acute or convalescent COVID-19. The donor label of this sample is uncertain.

The chain recombines TRBV5-8 with TRBJ1-1, with a possible D match to TRBD1 (6 bases). Germline V CDR1 and CDR2: SGHTS, YDEGEE. The CDR3 runs 14 residues. V was shortened by 0 bases and J by 4 bases, with 10 bases between the two germline ends. CDR3: CASSLGGLRTEAFF. CDR3 coding DNA: TGTGCCAGCAGCTTGGGGGGGCTGCGCACTGAAGCTTTCTTT.

The chain employs TRBV27 and TRBJ2-7, with 9 bases identical to TRBD1. Germline trimming cut 5 bases from V and 6 bases from J; bases unmatched to any gene: 8. Germline CDR1 MNHEY, CDR2 SMNVEV (reference sequence). The CDR3 runs 14 residues. CDR3 loop: CASSITTGGIEQYV. The CDR3 DNA is TGTGCCAGCAGTATCACCACAGGGGGCATCGAGCAGTACGTC.

J is TRBJ2-7 and V is TRBV4-1, with D possibly matching TRBD2 (6 bases). This CDR3 is 13 amino acids long. The V gene lost 5 bases and the J gene lost 3 bases, with 11 bases spanning the gap. The germline CDR1 and CDR2 sequences are MGHRA and YSYEKL. CDR3 sequence (DNA): TGCGCCAGCAGCTCCCGGGAGAACTACGAGCAGTACTTC. Amino acid sequence: CASSSRENYEQYF.

This clone has a single count. V usage is TRBV6-5 and J usage is TRBJ1-3; 10 nucleotides line up with TRBD1. CDR3 length: 13 residues. In germline, CDR1 is MNHEY, CDR2 SVGAGI. V was clipped by 8 bases and J by 7 bases; unmatched bases: 5. The CDR3 protein is CASGTGAPNTIYF. The CDR3 DNA is TGTGCCAGCGGGACAGGGGCTCCGAACACCATATATTTT.

The chain couples TRBV28 to TRBJ2-2, with TRBD2 matching 7 bases. Trimming removed 3 bases from V and 7 bases from J; junction bases left unmatched: 14. The V gene's germline CDR1 is MDHEN and CDR2 SYDVKM. The length of the CDR3 is 17 residues. CDR3 amino acids: CASSLLAGAEGSGELFF. The CDR3, as DNA: TGTGCCAGCAGTTTGTTGGCGGGAGCTGAGGGTAGCGGGGAGCTGTTTTTT.

This rearrangement joins TRBV28 to TRBJ2-3; 9 bases map to TRBD1. The length of the CDR3 is 16 residues. V was clipped by 4 bases and J by 6 bases; unmatched bases: 11. CDR1 and CDR2 (germline): MDHEN, SYDVKM. The CDR3 DNA follows: TGTGCCAGCAGTTCCAGGATAGGGACAGGGTCCGATACGCAGTATTTT. Its translation is CASSSRIGTGSDTQYF.

The V gene is TRBV19, the J gene TRBJ2-5, with 13 bases that match TRBD2. V gave up 9 bases and J gave up 5 bases; unmatched junction bases: 9. From germline, CDR1 is LNHDA and CDR2 SQIVND (reference sequence). This CDR3 has 15 residues. Written as DNA, the CDR3 is TGTGCCAGCGCCGCCGGACTAGCGGGGGTGGAGACCCAGTACTTC. Protein sequence: CASAAGLAGVETQYF.

This sequence joins TRBV7-8 and TRBJ1-2; D ambiguous. The CDR3 is 13 residues long. Germline loops: CDR1 SGHVS, CDR2 FQNEAQ. V was cut by 3 bases and J by 4 bases, with 9 bases left in between. CDR3 coding DNA: TGTGCCAGCAGCTTGAGACTCTCCTATGGCTACACCTTC. Translating gives CASSLRLSYGYTF.

CDR3 bases: TGTGCCAGCAGCTCCGTCCGTTTACAGGGAGAGAAACTGTTTTTT. Residues: CASSSVRLQGEKLFF. This chain uses TRBV7-2 with TRBJ1-4, with D maybe TRBD1 (6 bases). The CDR3 is made up of 15 amino acids. Germline CDR1 is SGHTA and CDR2 is FQGNSA. The ends were cut back, 4 bases at V and 11 bases at J, with 20 bases in the middle.

V and J are TRBV20-1 and TRBJ1-5; 7 nucleotides match TRBD1. The CDR3 is 17 residues long. Germline V CDR1 and CDR2: DFQATT, SNEGSKA (reference sequence). V gave up 3 bases and J gave up 0 bases; unmatched junction bases: 11. The CDR3 reads CSASGTVTSFSNQPQHF. In DNA, the CDR3 is TGCAGTGCTAGTGGGACAGTTACCTCCTTTAGCAATCAGCCCCAGCATTTT.

The CDR3 nucleotides are TGTGCCAGCAGCTCGGGGTCCAGGGGACGGATTAGAGAGCAGTACTTC. It translates to CASSSGSRGRIREQYF. V and J are TRBV7-9 and TRBJ2-7; tentatively, D is TRBD1 (6 bases). The CDR3 is 16 residues long. Germline loops: CDR1 SEHNR, CDR2 FQNEAQ (reference sequence). The V gene lost 4 bases and the J gene lost 7 bases, with 23 bases spanning the gap.

The V and J genes are TRBV5-1 and TRBJ2-3; weak D call: TRBD1 (5 bases). The ends were cut back, 2 bases at V and 2 bases at J, with 9 bases in the middle. The CDR3 is 14 residues long. The V gene's germline CDR1 is SGHRS and CDR2 YFSETQ. The CDR3 here is CASSLGEITDTQYF. CDR3 DNA sequence: TGCGCCAGCAGCTTAGGGGAAATCACAGATACGCAGTATTTT.

The chain is built from TRBV5-1 and TRBJ2-2; 12 bases align to TRBD2. This CDR3 has 18 amino acids. V lost 6 bases to trimming and J lost 4 bases; unmatched junction nucleotides: 13. Germline CDR1 and CDR2: SGHRS and YFSETQ. The chain's CDR3 is CASKPVTSGRRVTGELFF. The CDR3 region has the DNA TGCGCCAGCAAACCAGTGACTAGCGGGAGACGGGTCACCGGGGAGCTGTTTTTT.

There are a few counts of this clone. The chain has TRBV5-1 and TRBJ2-3; 7 positions agree with TRBD2. The CDR3 loop spans 15 amino acids. V lost 3 bases to trimming and J lost 1 base; unmatched junction nucleotides: 5. Germline V gives CDR1 SGHRS, CDR2 YFSETQ. The CDR3 is CASSSGRSGTDTQYF. CDR3 coding DNA: TGCGCCAGCAGCTCCGGGAGGTCGGGCACAGATACGCAGTATTTT.

This clone has only one observation. V is TRBV5-1 and J is TRBJ2-5, with TRBD2 identical over 10 bases. The CDR3 totals 16 residues. CDR1 and CDR2 (germline): SGHRS, YFSETQ. J lost 2 bases, V lost 0 bases, and 4 bases had no gene match. Here the CDR3 reads CASSLEPSGGQETQYF. The CDR3 DNA follows: TGCGCCAGCAGCTTGGAGCCTAGCGGGGGTCAAGAGACCCAGTACTTC. Together with reference TRBV5-1 and TRBJ2-5, the CDR3 gives the full variable domain: KAGVTQTPRYLIKTRGQQVTLSCSPISGHRSVSWYQQTPGQGLQFLFEYFSETQRNKGNFPGRFSGRQFSNSRSEMNVSTLELGDSALYLCASSLEPSGGQETQYFGPGTRLLVL.

V is TRBV7-9 and J is TRBJ2-3; D not certain. CDR3 length equals 14 residues. V shed 3 bases and J shed 1 base, with 8 bases lying between them. CDR1 and CDR2 (germline): SEHNR, FQNEAQ (reference sequence). The CDR3 is CASSFGLGTDTQYF. CDR3 sequence (DNA): TGTGCCAGCAGCTTTGGCTTGGGCACAGATACGCAGTATTTT.

The chain carries TRBV23-1 and TRBJ1-5; 7 bases align to TRBD1. TRBV23-1 is marked as an open reading frame, function uncertain. J gave up 3 bases and V 4 bases, and 6 bases lay outside the gene matches. The CDR3 runs to 15 residues. This CDR3 is CASSLEGADNQPQHF. Written as DNA, the CDR3 is TGCGCCAGCAGTCTGGAGGGGGCGGACAATCAGCCCCAGCATTTT.

This clone was seen a single time. The gene calls are TRBV4-2 and TRBJ2-7; a possible D gene is TRBD2 (5 bases). Germline V gene sequence: CDR1 LGHNA, CDR2 YNFKEQ. The CDR3 loop spans 12 amino acids. V was trimmed by 0 bases and J by 5 bases, leaving 5 bases between them. The CDR3 DNA reads TGTGCCAGCAGCCAAGATAGCGACGAGCAGTACTTC. Its translation: CASSQDSDEQYF.

The chain carries TRBV10-3 and TRBJ1-1, with no clear D. The V end was cut by 2 bases, the J end by 6 bases, with 19 bases between. Germline values: CDR1 ENHRY, CDR2 SYGVKD. This CDR3 region has 16 residues. CDR3 DNA sequence: TGTGCCATCAGTGAGACGAACACGGGAGGGCGGGCTGAAGCTTTCTTT. It specifies CAISETNTGGRAEAFF.

The chain recombines TRBV28 with TRBJ1-6; 7 bases are shared with TRBD1. Germline lookup yields CDR1 MDHEN and CDR2 SYDVKM. The CDR3 runs 14 residues. With 11 bases clipped from V and 7 bases from J, the junction kept 11 bases outside the gene matches. CDR3 sequence: CAGLDRARNSPLHF. CDR3 coding DNA: TGTGCCGGATTAGACAGGGCACGGAATTCACCCCTCCACTTT.

The chain is built from TRBV19 and TRBJ2-1; 7 positions match TRBD1. Germline V CDR1 and CDR2: LNHDA, SQIVND (reference sequence). This CDR3 is built from 15 residues. V lost 2 bases and J lost 5; bases outside the gene matches: 6. The CDR3 nucleotides are TGTGCCAGTAGTATAAATGCAGGGGGAAACAATGAGCAGTTCTTC. It codes for CASSINAGGNNEQFF.

The V call is TRBV5-4, the J call TRBJ1-4; TRBD1 aligns across 9 bases. The germline gives CDR1 SGHNT, CDR2 YYREEE (reference sequence). After removal of 0 bases from V and 7 bases from J, the junction contained 4 bases not matched to a gene. This CDR3 spans 15 amino acids. CDR3 residues: CASSLGTGGGEKLFF. The CDR3 DNA sequence: TGTGCCAGCAGCTTGGGCACAGGGGGCGGTGAAAAACTGTTTTTT.

V usage is TRBV7-3 and J usage is TRBJ2-1; possibly TRBD2 for D (5 bases). The V gene's germline CDR1 is SGHTA and CDR2 FQGTGA. Deletions cut 2 bases from V and 8 bases from J, with 13 bases between. The CDR3 covers 14 residues. The CDR3 region is CASSLSGISDEQFF. Written as DNA, the CDR3 is TGTGCCAGCAGCTTATCCGGGATATCCGATGAGCAGTTCTTC.

With regard to this clone: This sample includes further DNA sequences coding for the same CDR3. V gene TRBV5-1 combines with J gene TRBJ1-3, with 8 bases that match TRBD1. Germline CDR1 and CDR2: SGHRS and YFSETQ. The V gene end was trimmed by 2 bases and the J gene end by 0 bases; junction bases not matched to a gene: 1. CDR3 length: 15 residues. CDR3 loop: CASSLTGGSGNTIYF. The CDR3 coding sequence is TGCGCCAGCAGCTTAACAGGGGGCTCTGGAAACACCATATATTTT. Complete variable domain (other parts from reference TRBV5-1 and TRBJ1-3): KAGVTQTPRYLIKTRGQQVTLSCSPISGHRSVSWYQQTPGQGLQFLFEYFSETQRNKGNFPGRFSGRQFSNSRSEMNVSTLELGDSALYLCASSLTGGSGNTIYFGEGSWLTVV.

The chain is built from TRBV10-2 and TRBJ1-2, with D perhaps TRBD1 (5 bases). This CDR3 is built from 12 residues. V was shortened by 7 bases and J by 2 bases, with 8 bases between the two germline ends. Per germline, CDR1 WSHSY and CDR2 SAAADI. CDR3 loop: CASTQGNYGYTF. Here the CDR3 DNA reads TGCGCCAGCACCCAGGGAAACTATGGCTACACCTTC.

V usage is TRBV19 and J usage is TRBJ2-1, with 12 bases matching TRBD2. V gave up 2 bases and J gave up 10 bases; unmatched junction bases: 6. Germline values: CDR1 LNHDA, CDR2 SQIVND (reference sequence). The length of the CDR3 is 15 residues. The CDR3 region has the DNA TGTGCCAGTAGTATAATGACTAGCGGGAGACGCGAGCAGTTCTTC. It yields the protein CASSIMTSGRREQFF.

This sequence joins TRBV4-1 and TRBJ2-7; a weak D match, TRBD2 (5 bases). CDR1 and CDR2 from the germline V gene are MGHRA and YSYEKL. CDR3 length equals 14 residues. The V and J ends lost 4 bases and 2 bases respectively, with 12 bases between them. The CDR3 DNA is TGCGCCAGCAGCCGTCAGACTACTCCCTACGAGCAGTACTTC. It encodes CASSRQTTPYEQYF.

The rearrangement joins TRBV29-1 to TRBJ2-3; TRBD2 matches at 10 bases. V trimming: 3 bases; J trimming: 4 bases; junction bases outside the gene matches: 13. Germline V gene lookup returns CDR1 SQVTM and CDR2 ANQGSEA. This CDR3 comprises 17 residues. CDR3 region: CSVDGLAGDGRADTQYF. The CDR3, as DNA: TGCAGCGTTGACGGGCTAGCGGGAGACGGACGCGCAGATACGCAGTATTTT.